A selection of T cell receptor beta chains follows, all from one sample in a study of graft-versus-host responses after intestinal transplantation. TCRdb keeps only in-frame clones here, not all; method: immunoSEQ multiplex PCR. The sample has 100,000 or so clones, 90% to 95% seen once; the top ten hold approximately 1%. Antigens of these TCRs are unknown. Sample: unstimulated CD8+ T cells sorted from spleen or lymph node cells, taken before transplant. The receptors were sampled from a human donor who was the organ donor for an intestinal transplant. Both conserved end residues are part of each CDR3. The D gene is left open where the match is weak. Clone size is given for some rows only: seen once, a few or many times, or a class if the clone is expanded.

v_gene,d_gene,abundance,j_gene,CDR3aa,CDR3nt
TRBV15,-,once,TRBJ1-5,CATSRDQGWGQPQHF,TGTGCCACCAGCAGAGATCAGGGGTGGGGGCAGCCCCAGCATTTT
TRBV21-1,-,-,TRBJ2-2,CASSKSRASGMDTGELFF,TGTGCCAGCAGCAAATCTAGGGCCTCAGGGATGGACACCGGGGAGCTGTTTTTT
TRBV28,TRBD2,-,TRBJ2-3,CASSSRLAGEADTQYF,TGTGCCAGCTCATCCAGACTAGCGGGAGAGGCAGATACGCAGTATTTT
TRBV9,TRBD2,-,TRBJ2-2,CASSVVGGRHTGELFF,TGTGCCAGCAGCGTAGTTGGCGGGAGACACACCGGGGAGCTGTTTTTT
TRBV7-2,-,-,TRBJ2-3,CASSLYTDTQYF,TGTGCCAGCAGCCTATACACAGATACGCAGTATTTT
TRBV27,TRBD2,-,TRBJ2-1,CASTSGTSGGNEQFF,TGTGCCAGCACTTCGGGGACTAGCGGTGGTAATGAGCAGTTCTTC
TRBV7-6,TRBD1,-,TRBJ2-7,CASSPARTGDYEQYF,TGTGCCAGCAGCCCCGCCAGGACAGGGGACTACGAGCAGTACTTC
TRBV14,-,-,TRBJ2-1,CASSPDWGHEQFF,TGTGCCAGCAGCCCTGACTGGGGCCATGAGCAGTTCTTC
TRBV29-1,-,-,TRBJ2-7,CSVVTYEQYF,TGCAGCGTTGTAACCTACGAGCAGTACTTC
TRBV9,-,-,TRBJ2-3,CASSPRPQGASTDTQYF,TGTGCCAGCAGCCCAAGACCTCAGGGTGCTAGCACAGATACGCAGTATTTT
TRBV4-3,TRBD2,-,TRBJ2-7,CASSQALAGKHEQYF,TGCGCCAGCAGCCAAGCCCTAGCGGGAAAACACGAGCAGTACTTC
TRBV6-5,TRBD2,-,TRBJ2-1,CASSYSGSNNEQFF,TGTGCCAGCAGTTACAGCGGGAGTAACAATGAGCAGTTCTTC
TRBV7-3,-,-,TRBJ1-5,CASSLERKGDQPQHF,TGTGCCAGCAGCTTAGAACGTAAGGGGGATCAGCCCCAGCATTTT
TRBV19,TRBD1,-,TRBJ1-2,CASSRTGRNGYTF,TGTGCCAGTAGCCGGACAGGGAGAAATGGCTACACCTTC